The rows below give T cell receptor beta chains drawn from one sample of a study of T cells in Graves' hyperthyroidism and ophthalmopathy. MiXCR, run by TCRdb on the multiplex PCR reads, gives a single entry per CDR3 protein. The sample contains under 450,000 distinct CDR3 sequences, approximately 18% of which appear only once. The material sequenced was blood. Source of these receptors: a woman aged 25-40 years with Graves' hyperthyroidism that later progressed to Graves' ophthalmopathy. Each CDR3 is given with its conserved first and last residue. Each record gives: J gene, D gene, V gene, clone size, CDR3 DNA, CDR3 protein. A D gene is named only where the DNA matches it firmly. Only part of the rows carry a size: once, few, many, or a class if the clone is expanded.

J: TRBJ2-5; D: TRBD2; V: TRBV6-1; size: .; DNA: TGTGCCAGTTTTCCTAGCGGGGGGGCCGCGGAGACCCAGTACTTC; CDR3: CASFPSGGAAETQYF
J: TRBJ2-3; D: TRBD1; V: TRBV27; size: many; DNA: TGTGCCAGCTGGGACAGGGACACAGATACGCAGTATTTT; CDR3: CASWDRDTDTQYF
J: TRBJ2-5; D: TRBD1; V: TRBV6-5; size: many; DNA: TGTGCCAGCAGTTACACAGGGGGTAGGCAAGAGACCCAGTACTTC; CDR3: CASSYTGGRQETQYF
J: TRBJ2-5; D: TRBD2; V: TRBV11-2; size: once; DNA: TGTGCCAGCAGCTTAGAGCCCCCGGGACTATCGAAAGCGACCCAGTACTTC; CDR3: CASSLEPPGLSKATQYF
J: TRBJ2-5; D: .; V: TRBV27; size: many; DNA: TGTGCCAGCAGTTTATACCAGGAAGAGACCCAGTACTTC; CDR3: CASSLYQEETQYF
J: TRBJ2-3; D: .; V: TRBV9; size: few; DNA: TGTGCCAGCAGCGTAGACCCGGGGAGAAGCACAGATACGCAGTATTTT; CDR3: CASSVDPGRSTDTQYF
J: TRBJ1-2; D: .; V: TRBV14; size: .; DNA: TGTGCCAGCAGCCTTGGGGGCGCATGGTATGGCTACACCTTC; CDR3: CASSLGGAWYGYTF
J: TRBJ1-6; D: .; V: TRBV7-8; size: .; DNA: TGTGCCAGCAGCTTAGATTCGGGGCCCCCCCTCCACTTT; CDR3: CASSLDSGPPLHF
J: TRBJ2-2; D: TRBD2; V: TRBV2; size: many; DNA: TGTGCCAGCAAAGAGCGGGGTTCCACCGGGGAGCTGTTTTTT; CDR3: CASKERGSTGELFF
J: TRBJ2-1; D: TRBD1; V: TRBV7-3; size: .; DNA: TGTGCCAGCAGCGCGGACAGGCTCAATGAGCAGTTCTTC; CDR3: CASSADRLNEQFF
J: TRBJ2-7; D: TRBD2; V: TRBV5-1; size: many; DNA: TGCGCCAGCAGCTTGGCCCCCACTAGCGGGAGGAACCCCTACGAGCAGTACTTC; CDR3: CASSLAPTSGRNPYEQYF
J: TRBJ1-5; D: .; V: TRBV6-1; size: .; DNA: TGTGCCAGCGGGGGGGCAGGGTGGAGCAATCAGCCCCAGCATTTT; CDR3: CASGGAGWSNQPQHF
J: TRBJ1-5; D: .; V: TRBV20-1; size: few; DNA: TGCAGTGCTAGAGAGGGATCGATAAGCAATCAGCCCCAGCATTTT; CDR3: CSAREGSISNQPQHF
J: TRBJ2-1; D: .; V: TRBV3-1; size: many; DNA: TGTGCCAGCAGCCAAGTCCTGCTGGGGAGCAATGAGCAGTTCTTC; CDR3: CASSQVLLGSNEQFF
J: TRBJ2-3; D: .; V: TRBV12-3/TRBV12-4; size: .; DNA: TGTGCCAGCAGCCCCTGGGCGAGCACAGATACGCAGTATTTT; CDR3: CASSPWASTDTQYF
J: TRBJ1-1; D: .; V: TRBV19; size: few; DNA: TGTGCCAGTAGTATAGACCCAGAGGGGGGGCTAGAAGCTTTCTTT; CDR3: CASSIDPEGGLEAFF
J: TRBJ1-1; D: .; V: TRBV27; size: many; DNA: TGTGCCAGCAGTTTAACCCCCCCTGGGGGGGGGTGGACTGAAGCTTTCTTT; CDR3: CASSLTPPGGGWTEAFF
J: TRBJ2-7; D: TRBD2; V: TRBV3-1; size: many; DNA: TGTGCCAGCAGCCATAGCGCTAGCGGGATCTGGGCTGAGCAGTACTTC; CDR3: CASSHSASGIWAEQYF
J: TRBJ2-5; D: TRBD1; V: TRBV10-3; size: many; DNA: TGTGCCATCAGGACAGGGCAAGAGACCCAGTACTTC; CDR3: CAIRTGQETQYF
J: TRBJ2-7; D: TRBD1; V: TRBV5-1; size: many; DNA: TGCGCCAGCAGCCCAGGGACAGGGTTGGCGTACGAGCAGTACTTC; CDR3: CASSPGTGLAYEQYF
J: TRBJ2-2; D: .; V: TRBV9; size: .; DNA: TGTGCCAGCAGCGGACATAACACCGGGGAGCTGTTTTTT; CDR3: CASSGHNTGELFF
J: TRBJ2-3; D: TRBD2; V: TRBV6-1; size: .; DNA: TGTGCCAGCACCTGGACTAGTCATTCCGATACGCAGTATTTT; CDR3: CASTWTSHSDTQYF
J: TRBJ2-3; D: TRBD2; V: TRBV27; size: many; DNA: TGTGCCAGCAGTTTAATAGCGGGGGTTTCTACAGATACGCAGTATTTT; CDR3: CASSLIAGVSTDTQYF
J: TRBJ2-5; D: TRBD1; V: TRBV6-2/TRBV6-3; size: many; DNA: TGTGCCAGCAGGCATAGACAGGGCATTGAAGAGACCCAGTACTTC; CDR3: CASRHRQGIEETQYF
J: TRBJ2-3; D: .; V: TRBV12-3/TRBV12-4; size: many; DNA: TGTGCCAGCAGGCGGAGGACAGACAGCACAGATACGCAGTATTTT; CDR3: CASRRRTDSTDTQYF
J: TRBJ2-6; D: .; V: TRBV2; size: many; DNA: TGTGCCAGCAGCCCCCCGTGGGCTGGGGCCAACGTCCTGACTTTC; CDR3: CASSPPWAGANVLTF
J: TRBJ1-1; D: .; V: TRBV2; size: .; DNA: TGTGCCAGCAGTGACGGGATCCCGAACACTGAAGCTTTCTTT; CDR3: CASSDGIPNTEAFF
J: TRBJ2-7; D: TRBD1; V: TRBV10-3; size: many; DNA: TGTGCCATCAGTGGACAGGGGGGCACTAACTCCTACGAGCAGTACTTC; CDR3: CAISGQGGTNSYEQYF
J: TRBJ2-2; D: .; V: TRBV30; size: many; DNA: TGTGCCTGGATCGCGTACACCGGGGAGCTGTTTTTT; CDR3: CAWIAYTGELFF
J: TRBJ1-5; D: .; V: TRBV12-3/TRBV12-4; size: many; DNA: TGTGCCAGCAGGAGCGGGACACACTATAGCAATCAGCCCCAGCATTTT; CDR3: CASRSGTHYSNQPQHF
J: TRBJ1-6; D: .; V: TRBV7-8; size: many; DNA: TGTGCCAGCAGCTTAGCGTTTGCGGGTTCGGGGTTAACCCTCCACTTT; CDR3: CASSLAFAGSGLTLHF
J: TRBJ2-7; D: .; V: TRBV18; size: many; DNA: TGTGCCAGCTCACAGGGACATAACTCCTACGAGCAGTACTTC; CDR3: CASSQGHNSYEQYF
J: TRBJ1-6; D: .; V: TRBV4-1; size: many; DNA: TGCGCCAGCAGCAAACCACAGGGCGGCCATTCACCCCTCCACTTT; CDR3: CASSKPQGGHSPLHF